This T cell receptor (beta chain) was captured in a study of blood T cell repertoires in COVID-19. Germline loops: CDR1 LGHDT, CDR2 YNNKEL (reference sequence). Germline trimming cut 8 bases from V and 5 bases from J; bases unmatched to any gene: 10. This CDR3 has 15 amino acids. Clones were sequenced by immunoSEQ multiplex PCR, and TCRdb holds only the in-frame ones, with some missing. The sample shows some 320,000 clones, roughly 90% of them seen only once. The V and J genes are TRBV3-1 (or the pseudogene TRBV3-2) and TRBJ2-7, with TRBD1 identical over 12 bases. The TCR was taken from a woman aged 25 to 39 who had been exposed to COVID-19. Sequencing used PBMCs or T cells enriched from blood (not recorded which). The CDR3 bases are TGTGCCAGCGTCGGGACCGGGACAGGGGGCAACGAGCAGTACTTC. Translation gives CASVGTGTGGNEQYF.